Listed here are 13 T cell receptor beta chains from one sample, sequenced in a study of response to subunit inactivated influenza vaccine listed by TCRdb under 2018. Library method: RT-PCR. The run used an Illumina HiSeq 2500. TCRdb redid the processing of the public reads, applying fastp at Q25 and MiXCR, and retained in-frame beta chains. Each CDR3 protein appears once, grouped with its most common genes and DNA. A total of roughly 620,000 distinct CDR3 sequences appear in this sample, about 11% of them only once. The ten largest clones add up to roughly 9.6% of the sample. These same records also appear under a second study, on T cells expressing NK-cell markers. Per the second study: The TCR beta cDNA libraries were made using 5'RACE template switching, a step that added both a universal primer site and unique molecular identifiers.

The sample here was PBMCs from blood, taken on the day of vaccination. These TCRs come from a man over 45 who received an inactivated influenza vaccine. Donor details come from another sample of the same person, matched by shared clones.

This clonotype was counted only a few times. This rearrangement joins TRBV4-3 to TRBJ2-3; possible D gene TRBD2, 5 bases. Per germline, CDR1 LGHNA and CDR2 YSLEER. Trimming stripped 4 bases from V and 0 bases from J, with 14 bases between. This CDR3 has 16 residues. The CDR3 protein is CASSPLGGVSTDTQYF. The DNA for the CDR3 is TGCGCCAGCAGCCCCCTAGGAGGAGTAAGCACAGATACGCAGTATTTT.

Turning to this clonotype: A read error may produce the germline difference seen at one junction end. The CDR3 DNA sequence: TGTGCCACCAGCCGAGAAGCGGGAGGCGCCTACGAGCAGTACTTC. It yields the protein CATSREAGGAYEQYF. This sequence joins TRBV15 and TRBJ2-7; TRBD2 aligns across 9 bases. Germline lookup yields CDR1 LNHNV and CDR2 YYDKDF (reference sequence). CDR3 length: 15 amino acids.

In this sample, this clonotype turned up many times. The chain links TRBV2 to TRBJ2-3; D is unresolved. The germline V and J ends were trimmed by 9 bases and 0 bases, with 13 bases remaining between them. The CDR3 contains 14 residues. Looked up from germline, CDR1 is SNHLY and CDR2 is FYNNEI. The CDR3 loop is CASRETSSTDTQYF. The CDR3 DNA reads TGTGCCAGTAGAGAGACCAGTAGCACAGATACGCAGTATTTT.

This rearrangement joins TRBV5-6 to TRBJ2-7, with TRBD1 matching 7 bases. Looked up from germline, CDR1 is SGHDT and CDR2 is YYEEEE. The length of the CDR3 is 14 residues. Losses at the gene ends were 6 bases for V and 1 base for J; bases not matched to a gene: 7. As DNA, the CDR3 is TGTGCCAGCAACAAACGGGGACAGTCCTACGAGCAGTACTTC. Its protein is CASNKRGQSYEQYF.

The sample holds a few counts of this clonotype. The CDR3 protein is CASSQWEGLQETQYF. DNA of the CDR3: TGTGCCAGCAGCCAATGGGAGGGGTTACAAGAGACCCAGTACTTC. The chain links TRBV3-1 to TRBJ2-5, with 7 bases identical to TRBD2. Germline CDR1 is LGHDT and CDR2 is YNNKEL (reference sequence). The CDR3 sequence is 15 residues long. Trimming at V came to 2 bases and at J to 2 bases, leaving 5 bases not matched to a gene.

This clonotype was counted ten times or more. V and J are TRBV7-2 and TRBJ1-2, with D unresolved. Trimming left V 0 bases short and J 4 bases short, with 15 bases between. CDR1 is SGHTA, CDR2 FQGNSA, per germline. This CDR3 is built from 16 residues. The CDR3 nucleotides read TGTGCCAGCAGCTTAGCGGGGTCACCGAGTGGCTATGGCTACACCTTC. Translation: CASSLAGSPSGYGYTF.

The rearrangement joins TRBV28 to TRBJ2-1; D ambiguous. Trimming removed 5 bases at V and 10 bases at J, with 15 bases between. CDR1 and CDR2 from the germline V gene are MDHEN and SYDVKM. CDR3 length: 13 amino acids. CDR3 sequence (DNA): TGTGCCAGCAGTACCAGCCCATTCGGGGAGCAGTTCTTC. Its protein product is CASSTSPFGEQFF.

The rearrangement uses TRBV6-2 or TRBV6-3 and TRBJ2-2; D might be TRBD2 (5 bases). Germline assignment: CDR1 MNHEY and CDR2 SVGEGT. Trimming cost V 0 bases and J 4 bases, with 18 bases left between them. CDR3 length: 18 residues. CDR3 nucleotide sequence: TGTGCCAGCAGTTACTCGAGTCGGAGGATTTCGGGCACCGGGGAGCTGTTTTTT. It specifies CASSYSSRRISGTGELFF.

This clonotype has just a few counts. The rearrangement uses TRBV5-4 and TRBJ2-1; TRBD2 agrees at 9 bases. J gave up 10 bases and V 0 bases, and 8 bases lay outside the gene matches. This CDR3 has 15 amino acids. CDR1 and CDR2 (germline): SGHNT, YYREEE (reference sequence). CDR3 DNA sequence: TGTGCCAGCAGCTTGGTTAGCGGGAGAGCGACAGAGCAGTTCTTC. It yields the protein CASSLVSGRATEQFF.

Concerning this clonotype: The junction shows a germline mismatch at one end, possibly a read error. The chain couples TRBV20-1 to TRBJ2-7; no definite D call. CDR3 length: 12 amino acids. Germline V gives CDR1 DFQATT, CDR2 SNEGSKA (reference sequence). The CDR3 nucleotides are TGCTGTGCAAGAAGCGTTACCTACGAGCAGTACTTC. Amino acids: CCARSVTYEQYF.

In this sample, this clonotype turned up many times. The chain joins TRBV27 to TRBJ2-7; D remains unclear. Germline V CDR1 and CDR2: MNHEY, SMNVEV (reference sequence). The V gene lost 4 bases and the J gene lost 0 bases, with 7 bases spanning the gap. The CDR3 contains 13 residues. The CDR3 coding sequence is TGTGCCAGCAGTTCGCTATTCTCCTACGAGCAGTACTTC. It is translated as CASSSLFSYEQYF.

The sample holds a few counts of this clonotype. This rearrangement joins TRBV28 to TRBJ2-5, with D perhaps TRBD2 (5 bases). Germline V lookup: CDR1 MDHEN, CDR2 SYDVKM. The CDR3 sequence is 12 residues long. Trimming took 6 bases from V and 4 from J, leaving 9 bases between them. CDR3 in amino acids: CASSSGVETQYF. CDR3 coding DNA: TGTGCCAGCAGCTCCGGGGTAGAGACCCAGTACTTC.

This clonotype was picked up a small number of times. The genes are TRBV12-3 or TRBV12-4 and TRBJ2-1; no clear D gene. V was trimmed by 4 bases and J by 8 bases, leaving 6 bases between them. The CDR3 consists of 11 residues. The chain's CDR3 is CASSWVDEQFF. The CDR3 DNA reads TGTGCCAGCAGTTGGGTCGATGAGCAGTTCTTC.